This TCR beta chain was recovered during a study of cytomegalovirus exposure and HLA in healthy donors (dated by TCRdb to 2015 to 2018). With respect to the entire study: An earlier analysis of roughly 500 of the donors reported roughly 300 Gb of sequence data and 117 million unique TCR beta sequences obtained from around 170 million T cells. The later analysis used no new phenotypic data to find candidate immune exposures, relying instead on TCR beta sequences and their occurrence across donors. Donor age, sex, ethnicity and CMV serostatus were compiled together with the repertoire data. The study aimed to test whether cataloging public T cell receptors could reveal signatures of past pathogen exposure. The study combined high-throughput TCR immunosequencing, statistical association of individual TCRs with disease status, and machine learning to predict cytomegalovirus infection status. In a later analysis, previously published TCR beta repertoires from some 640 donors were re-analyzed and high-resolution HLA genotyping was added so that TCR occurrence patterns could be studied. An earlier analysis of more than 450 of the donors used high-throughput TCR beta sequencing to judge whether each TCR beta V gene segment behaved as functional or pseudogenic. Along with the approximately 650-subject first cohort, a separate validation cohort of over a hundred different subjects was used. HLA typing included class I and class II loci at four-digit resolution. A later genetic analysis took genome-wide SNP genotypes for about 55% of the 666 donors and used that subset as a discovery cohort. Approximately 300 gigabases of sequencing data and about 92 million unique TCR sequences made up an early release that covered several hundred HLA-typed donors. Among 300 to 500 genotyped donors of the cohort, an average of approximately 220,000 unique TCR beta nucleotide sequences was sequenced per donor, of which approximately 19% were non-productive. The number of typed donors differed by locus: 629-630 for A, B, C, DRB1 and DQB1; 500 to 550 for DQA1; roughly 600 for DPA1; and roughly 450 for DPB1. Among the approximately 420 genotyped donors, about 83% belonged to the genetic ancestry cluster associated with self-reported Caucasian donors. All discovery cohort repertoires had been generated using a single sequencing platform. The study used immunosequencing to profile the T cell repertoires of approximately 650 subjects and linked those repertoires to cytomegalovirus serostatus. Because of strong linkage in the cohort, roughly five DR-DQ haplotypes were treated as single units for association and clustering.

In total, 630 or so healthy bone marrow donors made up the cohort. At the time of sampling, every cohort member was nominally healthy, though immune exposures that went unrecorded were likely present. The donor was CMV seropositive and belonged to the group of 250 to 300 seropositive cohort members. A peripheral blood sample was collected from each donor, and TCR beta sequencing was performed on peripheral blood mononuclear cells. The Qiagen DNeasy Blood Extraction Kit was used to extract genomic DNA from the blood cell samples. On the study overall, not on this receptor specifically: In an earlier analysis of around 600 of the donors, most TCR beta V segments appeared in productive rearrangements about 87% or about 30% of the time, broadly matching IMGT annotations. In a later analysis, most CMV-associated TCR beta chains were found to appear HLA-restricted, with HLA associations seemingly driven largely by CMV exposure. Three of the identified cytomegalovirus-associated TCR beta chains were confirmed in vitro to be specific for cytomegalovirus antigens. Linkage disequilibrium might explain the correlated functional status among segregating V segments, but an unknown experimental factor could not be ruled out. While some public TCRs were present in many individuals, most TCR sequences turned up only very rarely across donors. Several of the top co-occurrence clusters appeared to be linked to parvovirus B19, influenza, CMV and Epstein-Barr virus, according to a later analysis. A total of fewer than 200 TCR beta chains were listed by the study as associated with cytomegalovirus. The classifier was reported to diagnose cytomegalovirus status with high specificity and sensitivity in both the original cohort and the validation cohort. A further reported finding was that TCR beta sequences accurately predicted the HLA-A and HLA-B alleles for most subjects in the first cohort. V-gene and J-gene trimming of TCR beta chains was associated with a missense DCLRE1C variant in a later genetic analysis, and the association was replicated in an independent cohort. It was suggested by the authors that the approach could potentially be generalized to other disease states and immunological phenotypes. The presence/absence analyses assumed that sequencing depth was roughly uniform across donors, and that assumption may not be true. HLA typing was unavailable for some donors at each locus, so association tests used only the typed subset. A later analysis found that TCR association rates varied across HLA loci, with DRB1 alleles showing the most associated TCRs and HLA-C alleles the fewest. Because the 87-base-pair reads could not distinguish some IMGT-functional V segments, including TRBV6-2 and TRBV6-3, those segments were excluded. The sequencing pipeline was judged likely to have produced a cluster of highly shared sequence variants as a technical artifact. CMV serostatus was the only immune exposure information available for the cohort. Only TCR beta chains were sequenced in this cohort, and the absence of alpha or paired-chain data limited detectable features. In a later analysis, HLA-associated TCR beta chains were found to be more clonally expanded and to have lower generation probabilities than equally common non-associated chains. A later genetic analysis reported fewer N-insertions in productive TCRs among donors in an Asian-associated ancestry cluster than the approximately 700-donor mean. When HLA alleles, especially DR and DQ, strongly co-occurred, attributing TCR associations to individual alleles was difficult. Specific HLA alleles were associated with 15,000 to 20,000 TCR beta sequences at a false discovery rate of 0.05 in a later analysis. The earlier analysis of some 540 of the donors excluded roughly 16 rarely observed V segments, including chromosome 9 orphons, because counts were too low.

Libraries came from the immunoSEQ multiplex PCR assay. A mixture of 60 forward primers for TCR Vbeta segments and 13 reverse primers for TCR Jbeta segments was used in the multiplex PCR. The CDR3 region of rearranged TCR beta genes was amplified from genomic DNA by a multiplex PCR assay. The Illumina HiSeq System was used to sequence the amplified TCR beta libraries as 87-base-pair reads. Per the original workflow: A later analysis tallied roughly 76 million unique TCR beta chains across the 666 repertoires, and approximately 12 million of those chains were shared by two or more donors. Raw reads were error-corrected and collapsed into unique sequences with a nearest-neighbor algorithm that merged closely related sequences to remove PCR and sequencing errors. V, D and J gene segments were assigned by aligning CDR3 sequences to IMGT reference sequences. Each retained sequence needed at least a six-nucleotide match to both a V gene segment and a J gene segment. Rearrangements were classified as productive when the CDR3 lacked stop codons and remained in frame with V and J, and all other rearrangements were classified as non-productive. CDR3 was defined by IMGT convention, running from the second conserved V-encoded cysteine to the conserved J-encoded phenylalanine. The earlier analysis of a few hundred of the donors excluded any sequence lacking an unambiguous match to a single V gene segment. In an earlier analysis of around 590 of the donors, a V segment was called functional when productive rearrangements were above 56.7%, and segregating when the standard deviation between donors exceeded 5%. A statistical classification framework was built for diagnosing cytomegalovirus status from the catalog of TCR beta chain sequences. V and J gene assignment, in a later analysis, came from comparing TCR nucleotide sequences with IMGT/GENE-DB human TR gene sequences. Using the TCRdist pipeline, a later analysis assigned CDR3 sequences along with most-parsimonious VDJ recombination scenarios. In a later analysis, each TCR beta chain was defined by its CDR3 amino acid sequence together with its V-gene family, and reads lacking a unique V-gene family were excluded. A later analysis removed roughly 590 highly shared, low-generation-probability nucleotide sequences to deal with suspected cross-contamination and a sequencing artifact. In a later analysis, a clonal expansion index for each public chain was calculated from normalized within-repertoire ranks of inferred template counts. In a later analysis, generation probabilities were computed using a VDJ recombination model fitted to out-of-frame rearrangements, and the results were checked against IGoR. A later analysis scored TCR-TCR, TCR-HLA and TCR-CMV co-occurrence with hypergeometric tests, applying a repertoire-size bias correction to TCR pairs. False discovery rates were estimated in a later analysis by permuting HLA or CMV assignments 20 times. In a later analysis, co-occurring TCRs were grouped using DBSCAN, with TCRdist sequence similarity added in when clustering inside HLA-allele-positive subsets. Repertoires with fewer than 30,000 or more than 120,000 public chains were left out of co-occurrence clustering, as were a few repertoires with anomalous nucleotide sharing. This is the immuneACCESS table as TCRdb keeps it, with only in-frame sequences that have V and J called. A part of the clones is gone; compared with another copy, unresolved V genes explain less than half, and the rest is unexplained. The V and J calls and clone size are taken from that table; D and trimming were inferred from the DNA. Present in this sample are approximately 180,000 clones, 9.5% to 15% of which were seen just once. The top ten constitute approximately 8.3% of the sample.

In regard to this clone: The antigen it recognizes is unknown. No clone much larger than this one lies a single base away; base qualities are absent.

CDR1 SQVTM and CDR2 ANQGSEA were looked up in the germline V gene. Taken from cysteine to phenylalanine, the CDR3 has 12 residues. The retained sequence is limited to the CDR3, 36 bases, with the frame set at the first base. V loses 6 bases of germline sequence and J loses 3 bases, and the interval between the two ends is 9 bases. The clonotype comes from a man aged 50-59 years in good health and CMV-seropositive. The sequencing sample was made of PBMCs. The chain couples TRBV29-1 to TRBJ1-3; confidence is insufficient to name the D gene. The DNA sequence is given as TGCAGCGTGGGCGATGTTGGAAACACCATATATTTT. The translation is CSVGDVGNTIYF.